This TCR beta chain emerged from a study of technical replicates of blood from a handful of donors. Produced via immunoSEQ multiplex PCR; TCRdb's table is partial and in-frame only. The table includes about 56,000 clones, just under 95% detected once. The CDR3 runs to 15 residues. The trim removed 0 bases at V and 2 bases at J, leaving 4 bases unmatched. Germline V CDR1 and CDR2: SGDLS, YYNGEE. The sequence was collected from a human donor in good health. Some clones in this sample may be carry-over from other donors' samples. Sequenced input: PBMCs. The chain couples TRBV9 to TRBJ1-1; TRBD1 matches at 7 bases. DNA for the CDR3: TGTGCCAGCAGCGTAGCCGGACAGGAAAACACTGAAGCTTTCTTT. It translates to CASSVAGQENTEAFF.